The 25 T cell receptor beta chains reported below all come from one sample, sequenced in a study of T cell responses to AZD1222 COVID-19 vaccine. Clones were sequenced by immunoSEQ multiplex PCR, and TCRdb holds only the in-frame ones, with some missing. This table holds 130,000 or so clones, about 93% found once. The source material was peripheral blood, sampled on day 0 of AZD1222 vaccination. The receptors stem from an adult in good health.

This chain links TRBV5-1 with TRBJ1-2; a weak D match, TRBD1 (6 bases). CDR1 is SGHRS and CDR2 is YFSETQ in the germline V gene. The CDR3 totals 12 residues. V was clipped by 4 bases and J by 5 bases, with 9 bases between them. CDR3: CASSGGQYGYTF. The CDR3 DNA is TGCGCCAGCAGCGGCGGACAGTATGGCTACACCTTC. The entire variable domain, with the rest obtained from reference TRBV5-1 and TRBJ1-2, is as follows: KAGVTQTPRYLIKTRGQQVTLSCSPISGHRSVSWYQQTPGQGLQFLFEYFSETQRNKGNFPGRFSGRQFSNSRSEMNVSTLELGDSALYLCASSGGQYGYTFGSGTRLTVV.

The chain employs TRBV6-6 and TRBJ1-1; 9 bases align to TRBD1. The CDR3 spans 15 residues. The germline V gene has CDR1 MNHNY and CDR2 SVGAGI (reference sequence). V lost 4 bases and J lost 5; bases outside the gene matches: 8. CDR3 protein: CASSWDREGWTEAFF. Written as DNA, the CDR3 is TGTGCCAGCAGTTGGGACAGGGAGGGGTGGACTGAAGCTTTCTTT.

The CDR3: CASSLSGGTEAFF. CDR3 sequence (DNA): TGTGCCAGCAGTTTATCGGGTGGCACTGAAGCTTTCTTT. This chain uses TRBV27 with TRBJ1-1; the D is unclear. The CDR3 has 13 residues. From germline, CDR1 is MNHEY and CDR2 SMNVEV (reference sequence). V lost 0 bases to trimming and J lost 4 bases, with 6 bases between them.

The J gene is TRBJ1-2, the V gene TRBV6-5; 7 bases match TRBD1. Per germline, CDR1 MNHEY and CDR2 SVGAGI. The V segment lost 8 bases and the J segment 4 bases; nucleotides outside the gene matches: 7. CDR3 length: 13 residues. CDR3 protein: CASSPGQSYGYTF. CDR3 nucleotides: TGTGCCAGCTCGCCGGGACAGAGCTATGGCTACACCTTC.

The chain carries TRBV5-1 and TRBJ1-2; perhaps TRBD1 as D (5 bases). The CDR3 extends over 15 amino acids. Germline-derived CDR1 and CDR2 are SGHRS and YFSETQ. The ends were cut back, 0 bases at V and 6 bases at J, with 15 bases in the middle. The CDR3 loop reads CASSLAGSITDGYTF. Written as DNA, the CDR3 is TGCGCCAGCAGCTTGGCAGGGTCTATAACGGATGGCTACACCTTC.

The chain carries TRBV30 and TRBJ2-5; TRBD2 agrees at 8 bases. CDR1 GTSNPN and CDR2 SVGIG come from the germline V gene (reference sequence). Trimming took 2 bases from V and 5 from J; bases not matched to a gene: 4. The CDR3 totals 13 residues. The CDR3 DNA reads TGTGCCTGGAGTCCAGCGGGGGAGGAGACCCAGTACTTC. It specifies CAWSPAGEETQYF.

This clone has just one count. The chain joins TRBV6-6 to TRBJ2-1; 7 positions agree with TRBD1. With V trimmed by 5 bases and J by 3 bases, 4 bases remained unmatched. CDR3 length: 14 amino acids. CDR1 is MNHNY and CDR2 is SVGAGI in the germline V gene (reference sequence). DNA of the CDR3: TGTGCCAGCAGTAACCGACAGGGCTACAATGAGCAGTTCTTC. Amino acid sequence: CASSNRQGYNEQFF.

A single count supports this clone. V usage is TRBV7-2 and J usage is TRBJ2-2, with 7 nucleotides matching TRBD2. The CDR3 has 15 residues. From germline, CDR1 is SGHTA and CDR2 FQGNSA. Trimming cost V 4 bases and J 5 bases; bases outside gene matches: 7. DNA of the CDR3: TGTGCCAGCAGCTCTGTCTCAGCGGGGACCGGGGAGCTGTTTTTT. Residues: CASSSVSAGTGELFF.

The CDR3 region is CASSPWTGAYEQYF. CDR3 nucleotide sequence: TGCGCCAGCAGCCCATGGACAGGAGCCTACGAGCAGTACTTC. This rearrangement joins TRBV5-1 to TRBJ2-7; 7 positions match TRBD1. Trimming at V came to 4 bases and at J to 2 bases, leaving 6 bases not matched to a gene. CDR3 size: 14 residues. Germline CDR1 SGHRS, CDR2 YFSETQ.

This clone was counted a single time. The chain couples TRBV7-9 to TRBJ1-2; a weak D match, TRBD1 (5 bases). The V and J ends lost 5 bases and 6 bases respectively, with 16 bases between them. In germline, CDR1 is SEHNR, CDR2 FQNEAQ (reference sequence). The CDR3 is 14 amino acids. The chain's CDR3 is CASSARQFQDGYTF. DNA of the CDR3: TGTGCCAGCAGCGCCCGACAGTTCCAGGATGGCTACACCTTC.

The chain uses TRBV5-6 and TRBJ1-1; D gene uncertain. There are 17 residues in the CDR3. V lost 0 bases and J 1 base, leaving 16 bases between the germline ends. CDR1 is SGHDT and CDR2 is YYEEEE in the germline V gene. The DNA of the CDR3 is TGTGCCAGCAGCTTGGGCGAGGGTTTAGGATGGAACACTGAAGCTTTCTTT. Amino acids: CASSLGEGLGWNTEAFF.

This chain links TRBV14 with TRBJ1-5; D might be TRBD1 (5 bases). Germline CDR1 reads SGHDN; CDR2 reads FVKESK. The CDR3 contains 13 residues. The germline V and J ends were trimmed by 0 bases and 6 bases, with 6 bases remaining between them. CDR3 sequence reads: CASSQDGAQPQHF. CDR3 DNA sequence: TGTGCCAGCAGCCAAGATGGGGCTCAGCCCCAGCATTTT.

The chain recombines TRBV9 with TRBJ1-6; TRBD1 aligns across 9 bases. Losses at the gene ends were 0 bases for V and 5 bases for J; bases not matched to a gene: 6. Per germline, CDR1 SGDLS and CDR2 YYNGEE. This CDR3 spans 17 amino acids. The CDR3 protein is CASSVVPGTGNNSPLHF. The CDR3 coding sequence is TGTGCCAGCAGCGTAGTCCCTGGGACAGGGAATAATTCACCCCTCCACTTT. Looking up the rest from reference TRBV9 and TRBJ1-6 gives the full variable domain: DSGVTQTPKHLITATGQRVTLRCSPRSGDLSVYWYQQSLDQGLQFLIQYYNGEERAKGNILERFSAQQFPDLHSELNLSSLELGDSALYFCASSVVPGTGNNSPLHFGNGTRLTVT.

The V gene is TRBV18, the J gene TRBJ2-2, with 7 bases fitting TRBD2. CDR1 and CDR2 (germline): KGHSH, LQKENI. This CDR3 is built from 17 residues. J gave up 5 bases and V 4 bases, and 13 bases lay outside the gene matches. CDR3 in amino acids: CASSRDEPGLRTGELFF. CDR3 nucleotide sequence: TGTGCCAGCTCACGGGACGAACCGGGACTACGAACCGGGGAGCTGTTTTTT.

V usage is TRBV20-1 and J usage is TRBJ2-7; no firm D call. Germline CDR1 and CDR2: DFQATT and SNEGSKA (reference sequence). Deletions cut 6 bases from V and 0 bases from J, with 6 bases between. This CDR3 spans 11 amino acids. In nucleotides, the CDR3 is TGCAGTGCCTTGGACTCCTACGAGCAGTACTTC. This sequence encodes CSALDSYEQYF.

V and J are TRBV6-4 and TRBJ1-1, with D maybe TRBD1 (5 bases). There are 13 residues in the CDR3. From germline, CDR1 is MRHNA and CDR2 SNTAGT. V was clipped by 3 bases and J by 2 bases, with 7 bases between them. The CDR3 protein is CASSEQENTEAFF. The CDR3, as DNA: TGTGCCAGCAGTGAACAGGAAAACACTGAAGCTTTCTTT.

The V gene is TRBV6-5, the J gene TRBJ1-2; maybe TRBD1 (5 bases). The CDR3 extends over 15 amino acids. Trimming removed 1 base from V and 4 bases from J, with 13 bases in between. Looked up from germline, CDR1 is MNHEY and CDR2 is SVGAGI. The CDR3 sequence is CASSYLGGVGYGYTF. CDR3 in DNA: TGTGCCAGCAGTTACTTGGGGGGAGTAGGCTATGGCTACACCTTC.

The rearrangement joins TRBV7-9 to TRBJ1-1, with D hard to call. V was cut by 7 bases and J by 7 bases, with 16 bases left in between. From germline, CDR1 is SEHNR and CDR2 FQNEAQ (reference sequence). The CDR3 runs 13 residues. The CDR3 DNA reads TGTGCCAGCACCACGGGTGTAGGGCGTGAAGCTTTCTTT. This codes for CASTTGVGREAFF.

This clone has only one observation. This rearrangement joins TRBV24-1 to TRBJ1-1, with a weak D call TRBD1 (5 bases). The germline V gene has CDR1 KGHDR and CDR2 SFDVKD. CDR3 size: 14 residues. The V end was cut by 4 bases, the J end by 10 bases, with 18 bases between. CDR3 loop: CATSDRGRWHGAFF. CDR3 DNA: TGTGCCACCAGTGACCGGGGACGTTGGCATGGAGCTTTCTTT.

This chain connects TRBV18 to TRBJ1-1, with 7 bases fitting TRBD1. With V trimmed by 5 bases and J by 1 base, 4 bases remained unmatched. Germline-derived CDR1 and CDR2 are KGHSH and LQKENI. The CDR3 length is 14 residues. The CDR3 DNA follows: TGTGCCAGCTCAACACAGGGGCGGAACACTGAAGCTTTCTTT. This translates into CASSTQGRNTEAFF.

The V and J genes are TRBV12-5 and TRBJ2-5, with D perhaps matching TRBD2 (5 bases). Per the germline V gene, CDR1 is LGHNT and CDR2 is FRNRAP. Trimming removed 5 bases from V and 2 bases from J, with 15 bases in between. The CDR3 totals 15 residues. Here the CDR3 DNA reads TGTGCTAGTGGTCCCGGGGTAGCGATACAAGAGACCCAGTACTTC. Protein: CASGPGVAIQETQYF.

A few counts support this clone. The chain joins TRBV18 to TRBJ2-5; D is unresolved. The CDR3 sequence is 14 residues long. Trimming shortened V by 3 bases and J by 0 bases, and 8 bases separated the two germline ends. CDR1 is KGHSH and CDR2 is LQKENI in the germline V gene. CDR3 bases: TGTGCCAGCTCACCTAGGTCGGACCAAGAGACCCAGTACTTC. The encoded protein is CASSPRSDQETQYF.

V usage is TRBV5-4 and J usage is TRBJ2-1; 7 nucleotides align to TRBD1. V lost 5 bases, J lost 5 bases, and 7 bases stayed unmatched. Germline V gene data show CDR1 as SGHNT and CDR2 as YYREEE (reference sequence). The CDR3 has 14 residues. CDR3 DNA sequence: TGTGCCAGCAGTTCAGGGGGTCTAGACAATGAGCAGTTCTTC. It is translated as CASSSGGLDNEQFF.

J is TRBJ1-1 and V is TRBV9; D remains ambiguous. Germline lookup yields CDR1 SGDLS and CDR2 YYNGEE. The CDR3 has 15 residues. V gave up 1 base and J gave up 1 base, with 11 bases separating them. CDR3 loop: CASSVYGQSNTEAFF. CDR3 bases: TGTGCCAGCAGCGTATATGGGCAGTCGAACACTGAAGCTTTCTTT.

The chain combines TRBV15 with TRBJ1-2; TRBD1 agrees at 8 bases. CDR3 length: 15 residues. Germline V gene data show CDR1 as LNHNV and CDR2 as YYDKDF (reference sequence). V lost 6 bases and J lost 4; bases outside the gene matches: 10. The CDR3, as DNA: TGTGCCACCAGACAACAACAGGGGGTGGGCTATGGCTACACCTTC. Translating it yields CATRQQQGVGYGYTF.